The 20 T cell receptor beta chains below come from one sample, sequenced in a study of blood T cell repertoires in COVID-19. Only in-frame clones appear in the TCRdb table, and some are missing; sequencing was by immunoSEQ multiplex PCR. The sample holds roughly 200,000 clones, about three quarters seen once. Sequenced input: peripheral blood. These receptors originate from a woman in her 70s with acute or convalescent COVID-19.

This clone was seen only once. The CDR3 nucleotides are TGTGCCAGCAGCATAGGGGCTCATCAGCCCCAGCATTTT. It translates to CASSIGAHQPQHF. This chain connects TRBV7-2 to TRBJ1-5; a weak D match, TRBD1 (5 bases). Per the germline V gene, CDR1 is SGHTA and CDR2 is FQGNSA. The V end was cut by 5 bases, the J end by 5 bases, with 10 bases between. This CDR3 is built from 13 residues.

V usage is TRBV7-8 and J usage is TRBJ1-1; the D gene is possibly TRBD1 (6 bases). CDR1 is SGHVS, CDR2 FQNEAQ, per germline. CDR3 size: 15 residues. Trimming removed 5 bases at V and 1 base at J, with 14 bases between. DNA of the CDR3: TGTGCCAGCAGCCGCCACAGGGATTCGAACACTGAAGCTTTCTTT. It yields the protein CASSRHRDSNTEAFF.

CDR3 in DNA: TGTGCCAGCAGCTTGGCCCGGTGGAGTACTGAAGCTTTCTTT. Protein sequence: CASSLARWSTEAFF. This sequence joins TRBV5-4 and TRBJ1-1; D ambiguous. CDR1 and CDR2 from the germline V gene are SGHNT and YYREEE (reference sequence). V was clipped by 0 bases and J by 5 bases, with 11 bases between them. The CDR3 contains 14 residues.

The chain combines TRBV29-1 with TRBJ2-7, with D unclear. Germline CDR1 SQVTM, CDR2 ANQGSEA. The V gene lost 7 bases and the J gene lost 4 bases, with 17 bases spanning the gap. CDR3 length: 13 amino acids. The CDR3 reads CSALVLPVYEQYF. CDR3 DNA sequence: TGCAGCGCCCTTGTTTTGCCAGTTTACGAGCAGTACTTC.

This clone has only one observation. The chain couples TRBV3-1 (or the pseudogene TRBV3-2) to TRBJ2-1, with 10 bases identical to TRBD2. This CDR3 is 20 amino acids long. The V gene end was trimmed by 1 base and the J gene end by 0 bases; junction bases not matched to a gene: 12. Germline CDR1 LGHDT, CDR2 YNNKEL (reference sequence). CDR3 bases: TGTGCCAGCAGCCAAGGTCAGAGTAGCGGGAGGCGTAGCTCCTACAATGAGCAGTTCTTC. Translating gives CASSQGQSSGRRSSYNEQFF.

The rearrangement joins TRBV19 to TRBJ1-5, with D unresolved. In germline, CDR1 is LNHDA, CDR2 SQIVND (reference sequence). The CDR3 extends over 13 amino acids. Trimming shortened V by 7 bases and J by 0 bases, and 7 bases separated the two germline ends. The CDR3 DNA follows: TGTGCCAGTACCACAGATAGCAATCAGCCCCAGCATTTT. Protein sequence: CASTTDSNQPQHF.

This sequence joins TRBV1 and TRBJ2-1; the table's D call, TRBD2, has no DNA check behind it. TRBV1 is an annotated pseudogene. The CDR3 is 16 residues long. The CDR3 reads CTSSQKRELGYNEQFF. CDR3 nucleotide sequence: TGCACCAGCAGCCAAAAGCGGGAACTGGGGTACAATGAGCAGTTCTTC.

The V call is TRBV5-4, the J call TRBJ2-5, with TRBD2 matching 7 bases. The V and J ends lost 4 bases and 5 bases, in that order; junction bases with no gene match: 14. Germline V CDR1 and CDR2: SGHNT, YYREEE (reference sequence). The CDR3 has 16 amino acids. The CDR3 region is CASSPGAGDYLETQYF. CDR3 coding DNA: TGTGCCAGCAGCCCTGGGGCGGGAGACTATCTGGAGACCCAGTACTTC.

CDR3 bases: TGTGCCAGCACCCGGACAGGGGAGACGTACGAGCAGTACTTC. It specifies CASTRTGETYEQYF. The rearrangement joins TRBV5-4 to TRBJ2-7; 9 positions agree with TRBD1. CDR3 length: 14 amino acids. The germline V gene encodes CDR1 SGHNT and CDR2 YYREEE (reference sequence). J lost 4 bases, V lost 6 bases, and 8 bases had no gene match.

The gene calls are TRBV21-1 and TRBJ1-2; the table gives TRBD1 as D, unverified against the DNA. TRBV21-1 is tagged as a pseudogene. CDR3 length: 15 amino acids. CDR3 amino acids: CASSKDDRAFYGYTF. The CDR3 region has the DNA TGTGCCAGCAGCAAAGATGACAGGGCTTTCTATGGCTACACCTTC.

The J gene is TRBJ1-6, the V gene TRBV10-3, with 7 bases fitting TRBD1. Germline CDR1 and CDR2: ENHRY and SYGVKD. The V gene end was trimmed by 10 bases and the J gene end by 3 bases; junction bases not matched to a gene: 15. The CDR3 is 17 residues long. CDR3 sequence: CATQTHRGGGYNSPLHF. CDR3 nucleotides: TGTGCCACCCAGACCCACAGGGGAGGCGGCTATAATTCACCCCTCCACTTT.

The rearrangement joins TRBV6-5 to TRBJ2-4, with 11 bases identical to TRBD1. The CDR3 totals 16 residues. Germline trimming cut 4 bases from V and 6 bases from J; bases unmatched to any gene: 8. Germline V gene data show CDR1 as MNHEY and CDR2 as SVGAGI. The CDR3: CASSSGQGARGNIQYF. CDR3 DNA sequence: TGTGCCAGCAGTTCAGGACAGGGGGCCCGTGGAAACATTCAGTACTTC.

This clone was recorded a few times. This chain uses TRBV4-2 with TRBJ1-1; D remains unclear. Trimming removed 0 bases at V and 7 bases at J, with 12 bases between. Germline V gene sequence: CDR1 LGHNA, CDR2 YNFKEQ. The length of the CDR3 is 14 residues. The CDR3 nucleotides read TGTGCCAGCAGCCAAGATCTAGGCAGACTTGAAGCTTTCTTT. The encoded protein is CASSQDLGRLEAFF.

This clone appeared a single time. This chain links TRBV28 with TRBJ2-2, with 12 bases aligning to TRBD2. Looked up from germline, CDR1 is MDHEN and CDR2 is SYDVKM. Trimming took 1 base from V and 0 from J; bases not matched to a gene: 3. This CDR3 is built from 18 residues. In nucleotides, the CDR3 is TGTGCCAGCAGTTTATCAGCTAGCGGGAGGGCGAACACCGGGGAGCTGTTTTTT. Translating gives CASSLSASGRANTGELFF.

This clone appeared a single time. The chain combines TRBV28 with TRBJ2-7; 8 positions agree with TRBD1. Trimming took 2 bases from V and 6 from J; bases not matched to a gene: 6. This CDR3 is 14 amino acids long. Germline V gene lookup returns CDR1 MDHEN and CDR2 SYDVKM. The CDR3 DNA is TGTGCCAGCAGTTTAGGAGGACAGGGAGGCGAGCAGTACTTC. This translates into CASSLGGQGGEQYF.

The chain is built from TRBV3-1 (or the pseudogene TRBV3-2) and TRBJ1-4; tentatively, D is TRBD1 (6 bases). Germline V gives CDR1 LGHDT, CDR2 YNNKEL (reference sequence). The CDR3 has 16 amino acids. V lost 3 bases, J lost 6 bases, and 17 bases lay in between. The CDR3 reads CASSHRGRGDHEKLFF. DNA of the CDR3: TGTGCCAGCAGCCACAGGGGAAGGGGCGATCATGAAAAACTGTTTTTT.

This clone appeared a few times. The chain employs TRBV18 and TRBJ1-1; 9 bases are a match to TRBD1. The CDR3 is made up of 16 amino acids. Germline V CDR1 and CDR2: KGHSH, LQKENI. The V and J ends lost 2 bases and 6 bases, in that order; junction bases with no gene match: 10. This CDR3 reads CASSPGTGQYSPEAFF. In DNA form, the CDR3 reads TGTGCCAGCTCACCAGGGACAGGGCAATACAGCCCTGAAGCTTTCTTT.

The J gene is TRBJ2-7, the V gene TRBV27, with D possibly matching TRBD1 (6 bases). CDR1 is MNHEY, CDR2 SMNVEV, per germline (reference sequence). V lost 5 bases and J lost 6, with 20 bases in between. The CDR3 covers 15 residues. The CDR3 DNA reads TGTGCCAGCAGTCTCCTAGGGGGAGTAGACCTCGAGCAGTACTTC. Encoded protein: CASSLLGGVDLEQYF.

In its sample, this clone was seen once. The rearrangement joins TRBV9 to TRBJ2-1; perhaps TRBD2 as D (5 bases). Germline V gene sequence: CDR1 SGDLS, CDR2 YYNGEE. The CDR3 consists of 15 residues. The V gene lost 3 bases and the J gene lost 4 bases, with 14 bases spanning the gap. In DNA form, the CDR3 reads TGTGCCAGCAGCGATCTAGCTTCGCCATACAATGAGCAGTTCTTC. This translates into CASSDLASPYNEQFF.

This clone occurred a few times. This chain connects TRBV18 to TRBJ1-1; TRBD1 matches 9 bases. The junction had 8 bases not matched to a gene; V was cut back by 8 bases and J by 1 base. Germline CDR1 and CDR2: KGHSH and LQKENI. The CDR3 has 15 residues. DNA of the CDR3: TGTGCCAGCGCGACAGGGGGATCAAGGAACACTGAAGCTTTCTTT. This translates into CASATGGSRNTEAFF.